This T cell receptor (beta chain) was identified in a study of blood T cell repertoires in COVID-19 (dated by TCRdb to the early 2020s). For the study in its entirety: Collaborator samples came from the United States, Italy and Spain and covered acute and convalescent phases of COVID-19. The repertoires were made available in a free public database intended to serve as a resource for research on the immune response to SARS-CoV-2. The sample metadata nearly always contained a de-identified subject ID, COVID-19 status, age in years and sex. The samples were drawn from the first 160 participants of the ongoing ImmuneRACE study and from over 950 subjects provided by 6 global collaborators. The dataset comprised deeply sampled blood TCRbeta repertoires from subjects exposed to, actively infected with, or recovered from COVID-19. The material from the prospective study consisted of cDNA or gDNA derived from T cells, B-cell-depleted T cells, or PBMCs. Where available, HLA class I and class II types were taken from metadata supplied by the sample provider and were not determined by assay-based typing.

About this clone: What this receptor recognizes is not known. No qualities accompany the bases; no much larger clone lies one base away.

General findings and caveats noted by the study authors: The quantity of clinical and demographic metadata differed by source and by participant and was supplied without curation.

Samples from volunteer blood donors who had recovered from COVID-19 were contributed by a second Seattle source. The collaborating institutions used their own protocols to collect whole blood in K2EDTA tubes. For TCRbeta analysis, collaborators shipped samples as frozen whole blood, isolated PBMCs, or DNA extracted from either of those sample types. The CDR3 starts with the cysteine, ends with the phenylalanine, and has 18 residues. The DNA shown is the 54-base CDR3, in frame from base 1. The junction shows trimming of 4 bases on V and 3 bases on J, plus 26 bases between the germline ends. For CDR1 and CDR2, the germline V gene lists SGHDT and YYEEEE. The immunoSEQ Assay, a bias-controlled multiplex PCR, was used to amplify TCRbeta CDR3 regions from genomic DNA. The original methods were these. The number of nucleated cells in each sample was estimated from the amplification of reference gene primers within the assay. To quantify the absolute abundance of each unique TCRbeta CDR3 rearrangement, sequence reads were collapsed and filtered. For each sample, productive Simpson clonality was calculated by taking the square root of Simpson's diversity index across productive rearrangements. Drawn from immuneACCESS, this table holds only the in-frame rearrangements with V and J called that TCRdb kept. Clones are partly lost; checked studies trace under half to an unresolved V gene and leave the rest unexplained. V and J calls and clone size are given by that table; D and trimming were obtained from the DNA. The sample table shows 200,000 to 250,000 clones, and about 80% are seen once. About 2% of the sample is taken by the ten largest.

This TCR derives from a man aged 25-45 years who had recovered from COVID-19. In this chain, TRBV5-6 is recombined with TRBJ2-7; TRBD1 is perhaps the D gene, given 6 matching bases. The sequenced material came from peripheral blood. The CDR3 region reads CASSPMDSLRGSGYEQYF. At the DNA level, the sequence is TGTGCCAGCAGCCCAATGGACAGCTTAAGGGGTTCGGGCTACGAGCAGTACTTC.